This T cell receptor beta chain was identified during a study of tumor and adjacent non-tumor tissue in lung cancer. Study summary: Some 4.1 million productive TCRbeta reads were obtained per sample on average.

Study outcomes and limitations: Normal lung showed higher cumulative top 100 clone frequency than tumor. Patients with more diverse tumor TCRs had worse survival.

The template was RNA from unsorted bulk tissue. Donors were chemotherapy-naive, newly diagnosed lung cancer surgical patients in China, August–late 2014. The CDR3 is 13 amino acids. V was pared by 0 bases and J by 7 bases, with 12 bases between. Germline assignment: CDR1 DFQATT and CDR2 SNEGSKA (reference sequence). Three rounds of nested PCR, following a modified ARM-PCR protocol, produced the TCRbeta library. TCRdb recomputed calls from the multiplex PCR reads with MiXCR, one row per CDR3 protein. The data show around 200,000 distinct CDR3 sequences, 71% seen once. A note on this clonotype: Its antigen is unknown. This could be a read error, since a much larger clone is one nucleotide away.

This clonotype was sampled from a man aged 55-75 years with non-small cell lung cancer. Sequencing input: lung tumor tissue. V usage is TRBV20-1 and J usage is TRBJ2-5, with D unclear. As DNA, the CDR3 is TGCAGTGCTAGAGATTCTGGGGTGGCGACCCAGTACTTC. This encodes CSARDSGVATQYF.